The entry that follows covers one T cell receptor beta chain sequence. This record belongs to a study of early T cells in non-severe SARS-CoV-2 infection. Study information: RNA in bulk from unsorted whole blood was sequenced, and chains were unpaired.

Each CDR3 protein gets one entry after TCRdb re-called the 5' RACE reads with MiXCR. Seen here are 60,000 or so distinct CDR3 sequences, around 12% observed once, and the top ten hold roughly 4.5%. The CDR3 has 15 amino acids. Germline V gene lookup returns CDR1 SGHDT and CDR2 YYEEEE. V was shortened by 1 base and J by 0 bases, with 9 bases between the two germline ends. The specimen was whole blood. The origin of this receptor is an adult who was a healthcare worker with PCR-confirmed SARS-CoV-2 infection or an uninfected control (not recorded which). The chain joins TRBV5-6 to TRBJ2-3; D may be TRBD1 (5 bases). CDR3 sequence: CASSLRAGSTDTQYF. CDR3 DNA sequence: TGTGCCAGCAGCTTGAGGGCAGGGAGCACAGATACGCAGTATTTT.